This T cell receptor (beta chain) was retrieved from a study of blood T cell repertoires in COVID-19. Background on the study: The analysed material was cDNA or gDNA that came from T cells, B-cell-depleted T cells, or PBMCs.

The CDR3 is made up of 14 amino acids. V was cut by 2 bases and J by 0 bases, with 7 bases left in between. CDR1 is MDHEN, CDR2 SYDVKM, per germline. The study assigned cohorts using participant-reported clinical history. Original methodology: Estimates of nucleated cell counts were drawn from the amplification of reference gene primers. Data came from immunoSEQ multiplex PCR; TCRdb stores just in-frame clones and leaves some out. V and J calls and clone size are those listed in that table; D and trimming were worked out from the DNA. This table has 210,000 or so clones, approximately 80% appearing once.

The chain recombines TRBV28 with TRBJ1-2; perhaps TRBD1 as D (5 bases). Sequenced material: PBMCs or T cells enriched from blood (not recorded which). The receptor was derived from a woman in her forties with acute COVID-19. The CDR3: CASSLGHTNYGYTF. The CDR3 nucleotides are TGTGCCAGCAGTTTAGGACATACTAACTATGGCTACACCTTC.